This TCR beta chain was profiled in a study of T cells after yellow fever vaccination. MiXCR, run by TCRdb on the 5' RACE reads, gives a single entry per CDR3 protein. This sample yields approximately 300,000 distinct CDR3 sequences, of which roughly 13% are seen a single time; roughly 0.5% belongs to the top ten. The CDR3 totals 16 residues. V was clipped by 6 bases and J by 1 base; unmatched bases: 10. CDR1 is DFQATT and CDR2 is SNEGSKA in the germline V gene (reference sequence). The sample holds a few counts of this clonotype. The chain combines TRBV20-1 with TRBJ2-7; 12 nucleotides match TRBD2. The sample in question was CD4+ T cells sorted from PBMCs, obtained 45 days after the yellow fever booster vaccination. The sequence came from a man aged 30-40 years who received the YFV17D yellow fever vaccine. CDR3 nucleotide sequence: TGCAGTGCGCCTCTAGCGGGAGGGCGTCGGTCCTACGAGCAGTACTTC. It specifies CSAPLAGGRRSYEQYF.